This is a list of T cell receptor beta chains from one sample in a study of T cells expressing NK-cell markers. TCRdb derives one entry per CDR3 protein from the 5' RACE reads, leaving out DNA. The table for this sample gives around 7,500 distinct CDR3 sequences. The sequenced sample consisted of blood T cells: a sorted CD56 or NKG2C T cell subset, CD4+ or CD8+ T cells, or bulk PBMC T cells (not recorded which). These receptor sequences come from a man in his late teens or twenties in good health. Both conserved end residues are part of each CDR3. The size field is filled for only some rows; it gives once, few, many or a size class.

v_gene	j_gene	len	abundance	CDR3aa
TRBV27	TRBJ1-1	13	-	CASSPEQGRAAFF
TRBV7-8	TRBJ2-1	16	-	CASSLAKAGGYNEQFF
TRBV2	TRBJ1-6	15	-	CASIGPGQGLAPLHF
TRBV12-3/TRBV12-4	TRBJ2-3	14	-	CASSFSGTPDTQYF
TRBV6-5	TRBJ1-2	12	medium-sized	CASTRQGLGYTF
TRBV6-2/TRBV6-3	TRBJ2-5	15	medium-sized	CASSYTPQRQETQYF
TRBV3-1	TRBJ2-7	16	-	CASSQAGNAPSYEQYF
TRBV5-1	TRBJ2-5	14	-	CASSFPDLGETQYF
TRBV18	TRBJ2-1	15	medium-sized	CASSYTGLTYNEQFF
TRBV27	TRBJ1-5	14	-	CASSSSRDYQPQHF
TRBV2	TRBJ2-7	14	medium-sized	CASSSGQGAPQQYF
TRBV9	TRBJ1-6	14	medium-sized	CASSVEPEGSPLHF
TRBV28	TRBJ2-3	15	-	CASAGASLSLDTQYF
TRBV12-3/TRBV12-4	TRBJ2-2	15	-	CASSTIRLGGRELFF
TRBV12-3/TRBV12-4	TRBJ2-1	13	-	CASSLGTGSEQFF
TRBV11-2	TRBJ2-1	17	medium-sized	CASSYDRRGSSYNEQFF
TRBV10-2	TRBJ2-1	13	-	CASSGTHNNEQFF
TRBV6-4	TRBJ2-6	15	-	CASSQGEGGANVLTF
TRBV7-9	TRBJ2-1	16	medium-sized	CASSHTLAGGDNEQFF
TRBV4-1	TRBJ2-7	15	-	CASSQLTQGAYEQYF
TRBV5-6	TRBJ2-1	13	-	CASCKGRYNEQFF